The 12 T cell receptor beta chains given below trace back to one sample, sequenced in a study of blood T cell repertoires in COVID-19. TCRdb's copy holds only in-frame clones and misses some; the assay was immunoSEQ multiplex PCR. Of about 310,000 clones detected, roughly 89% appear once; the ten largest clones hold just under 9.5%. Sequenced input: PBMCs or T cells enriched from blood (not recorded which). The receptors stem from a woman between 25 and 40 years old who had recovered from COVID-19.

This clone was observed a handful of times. The CDR3 sequence: CASSPLAGRYGGELFF. The DNA for the CDR3 is TGTGCCAGCAGCCCACTGGCGGGACGGTACGGCGGGGAGCTGTTTTTT. The J gene is TRBJ2-2, the V gene TRBV11-3, with D possibly TRBD2 on 6 matching bases. The CDR3 spans 16 residues. Trimming stripped 5 bases from V and 7 bases from J, with 20 bases between. The germline gives CDR1 SGHNT, CDR2 YENEEA.

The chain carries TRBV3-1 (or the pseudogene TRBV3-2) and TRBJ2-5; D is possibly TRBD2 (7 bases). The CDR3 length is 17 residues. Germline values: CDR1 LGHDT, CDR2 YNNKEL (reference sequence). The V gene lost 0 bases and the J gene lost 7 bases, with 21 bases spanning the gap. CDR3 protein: CASSQDLAAVGGGTQYF. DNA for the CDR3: TGTGCCAGCAGCCAAGACCTAGCGGCCGTAGGGGGGGGGACCCAGTACTTC.

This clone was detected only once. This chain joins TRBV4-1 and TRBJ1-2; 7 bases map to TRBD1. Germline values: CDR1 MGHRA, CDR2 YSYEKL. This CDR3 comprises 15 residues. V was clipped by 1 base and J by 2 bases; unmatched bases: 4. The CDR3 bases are TGCGCCAGCAGCCAAGGACAGGGTTGGAACTATGGCTACACCTTC. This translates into CASSQGQGWNYGYTF.

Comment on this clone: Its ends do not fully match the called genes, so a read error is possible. As DNA, the CDR3 is TGTGCCAGCAGCCAGATTCCAGGAACCGCCTACGGGCAGTACTTC. Translation: CASSQIPGTAYGQYF. The V gene is TRBV3-1 (or the pseudogene TRBV3-2), the J gene TRBJ2-7; no clear D. The CDR3 length is 15 residues. Germline CDR1 and CDR2: LGHDT and YNNKEL (reference sequence).

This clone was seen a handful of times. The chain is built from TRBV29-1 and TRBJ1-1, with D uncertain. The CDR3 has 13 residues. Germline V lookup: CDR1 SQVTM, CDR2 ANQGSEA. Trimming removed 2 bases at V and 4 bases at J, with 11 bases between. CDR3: CSVEREEGTEAFF. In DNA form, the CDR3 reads TGCAGCGTTGAAAGGGAGGAGGGCACTGAAGCTTTCTTT.

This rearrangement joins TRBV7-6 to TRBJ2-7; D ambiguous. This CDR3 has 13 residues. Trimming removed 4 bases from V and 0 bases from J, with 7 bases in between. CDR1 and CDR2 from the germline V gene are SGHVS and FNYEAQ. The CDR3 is CASSSYSSYEQYF. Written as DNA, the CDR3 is TGTGCCAGCAGCTCGTATAGCTCCTACGAGCAGTACTTC.

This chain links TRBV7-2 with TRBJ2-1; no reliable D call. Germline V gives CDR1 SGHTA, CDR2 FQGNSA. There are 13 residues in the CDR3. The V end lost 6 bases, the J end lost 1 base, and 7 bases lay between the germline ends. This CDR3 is CASSYISYNEQFF. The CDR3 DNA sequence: TGTGCCAGCAGTTACATTTCCTACAATGAGCAGTTCTTC.

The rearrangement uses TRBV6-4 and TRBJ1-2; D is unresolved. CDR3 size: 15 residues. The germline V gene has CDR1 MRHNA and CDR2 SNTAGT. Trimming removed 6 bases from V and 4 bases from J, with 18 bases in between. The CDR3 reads CASSGRGIPFYGYTF. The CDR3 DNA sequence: TGTGCCAGCAGCGGCCGCGGGATTCCATTCTATGGCTACACCTTC.

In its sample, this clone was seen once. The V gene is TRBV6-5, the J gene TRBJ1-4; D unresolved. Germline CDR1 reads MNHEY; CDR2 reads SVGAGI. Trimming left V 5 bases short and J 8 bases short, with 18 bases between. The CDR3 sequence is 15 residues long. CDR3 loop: CASSPYTGLGEKLFF. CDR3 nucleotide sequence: TGTGCCAGCAGTCCCTACACCGGGTTAGGAGAAAAACTGTTTTTT.

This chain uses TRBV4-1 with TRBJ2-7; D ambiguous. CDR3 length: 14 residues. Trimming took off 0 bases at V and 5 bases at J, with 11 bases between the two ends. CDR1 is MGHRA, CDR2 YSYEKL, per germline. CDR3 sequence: CASSQDQALDEQYF. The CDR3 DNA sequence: TGCGCCAGCAGCCAAGATCAGGCGCTCGACGAGCAGTACTTC.

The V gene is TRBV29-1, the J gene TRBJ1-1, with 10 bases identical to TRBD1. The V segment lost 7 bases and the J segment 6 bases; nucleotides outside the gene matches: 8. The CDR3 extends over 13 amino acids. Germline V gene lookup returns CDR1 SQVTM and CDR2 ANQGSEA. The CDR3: CSGERQGAAEAFF. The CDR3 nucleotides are TGCAGCGGGGAGAGACAGGGGGCTGCTGAAGCTTTCTTT.

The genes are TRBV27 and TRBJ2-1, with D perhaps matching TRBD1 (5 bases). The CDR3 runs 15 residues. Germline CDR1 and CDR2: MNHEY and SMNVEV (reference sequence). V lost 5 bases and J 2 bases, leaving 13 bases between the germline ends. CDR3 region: CASSLKGPTYNEQFF. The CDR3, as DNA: TGTGCCAGCAGTCTAAAGGGGCCAACCTACAATGAGCAGTTCTTC.